This T cell receptor beta chain was sequenced in a study of metastatic and nonmetastatic thyroid tumors. Comment on this clone: Its antigen is still unknown.

In the study's own analysis: Researchers built a distant-metastasis classifier for papillary thyroid cancer that drew on CDR3 differences across clinicopathological groups. TCRdb re-called the PCR reads with MiXCR. TCRdb, rather than the study authors, made the V and J calls. The sample has roughly 20,000 clones, about 30% seen once. Ahead of thyroid surgery, no patient had received treatment of any kind. Germline V gene lookup returns CDR1 SGHAT and CDR2 FQNNGV. V was clipped by 5 bases and J by 6 bases; unmatched bases: 7. The CDR3 covers 13 residues. Study-wide findings and caveats: The reported finding was significantly higher TCR beta diversity in malignant thyroid tumors relative to benign nodules, in blood and tumor.

V is TRBV11-2 and J is TRBJ2-7; TRBD1 aligns across 7 bases. Sequenced material: tumor tissue. The TCR was taken from a female donor with papillary thyroid cancer or a benign thyroid nodule (not recorded which). Some clones in this sample may be carry-over from other donors' samples. The CDR3 DNA reads TGTGCCAGCAGCCCTGGGACAGTAATCGAGCAGTACTTC. Translating gives CASSPGTVIEQYF.